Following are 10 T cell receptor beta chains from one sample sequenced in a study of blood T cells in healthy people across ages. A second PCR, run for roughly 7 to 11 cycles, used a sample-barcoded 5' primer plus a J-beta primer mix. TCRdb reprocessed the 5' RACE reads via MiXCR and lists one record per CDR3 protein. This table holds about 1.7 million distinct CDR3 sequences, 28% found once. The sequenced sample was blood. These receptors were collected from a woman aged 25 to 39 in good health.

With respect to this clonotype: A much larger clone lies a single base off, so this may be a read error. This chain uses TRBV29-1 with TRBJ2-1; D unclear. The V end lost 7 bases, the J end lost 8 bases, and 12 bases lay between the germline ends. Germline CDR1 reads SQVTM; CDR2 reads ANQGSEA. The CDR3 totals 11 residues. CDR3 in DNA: TGCAGCGCGAGAGGCTGCCATGAGCAGTTCTTC. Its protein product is CSARGCHEQFF.

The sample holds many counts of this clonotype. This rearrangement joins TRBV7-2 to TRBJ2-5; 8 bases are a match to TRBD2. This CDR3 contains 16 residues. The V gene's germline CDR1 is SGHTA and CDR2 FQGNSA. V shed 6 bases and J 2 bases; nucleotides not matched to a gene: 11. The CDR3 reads CASRGGAGAPQETQYF. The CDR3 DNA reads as TGTGCCAGCAGGGGAGGAGCGGGGGCTCCTCAAGAGACCCAGTACTTC.

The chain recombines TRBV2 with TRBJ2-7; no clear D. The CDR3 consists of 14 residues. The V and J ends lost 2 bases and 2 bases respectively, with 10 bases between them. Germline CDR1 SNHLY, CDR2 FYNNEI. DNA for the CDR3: TGTGCCAGCAGTGAAAGGTCTCCCCCCTACGAGCAGTACTTC. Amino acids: CASSERSPPYEQYF.

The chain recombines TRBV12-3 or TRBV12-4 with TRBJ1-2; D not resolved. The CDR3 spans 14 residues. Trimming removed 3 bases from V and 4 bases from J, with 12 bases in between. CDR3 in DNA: TGTGCCAGCAGTTTGGTATTAGAGTTCTATGGCTACACCTTC. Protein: CASSLVLEFYGYTF.

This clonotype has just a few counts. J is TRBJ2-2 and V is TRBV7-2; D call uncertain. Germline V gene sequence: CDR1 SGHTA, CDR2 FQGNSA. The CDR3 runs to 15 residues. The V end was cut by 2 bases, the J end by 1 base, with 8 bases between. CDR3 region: CASSLIGQNTGELFF. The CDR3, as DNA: TGTGCCAGCAGCTTAATAGGGCAGAACACCGGGGAGCTGTTTTTT.

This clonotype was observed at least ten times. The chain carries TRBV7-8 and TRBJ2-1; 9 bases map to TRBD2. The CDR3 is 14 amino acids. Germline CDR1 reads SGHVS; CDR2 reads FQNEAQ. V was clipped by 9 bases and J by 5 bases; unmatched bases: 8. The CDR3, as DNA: TGTGCCAGGAGAAGACTAGCGGAAGACAATGAGCAGTTCTTC. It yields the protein CARRRLAEDNEQFF.

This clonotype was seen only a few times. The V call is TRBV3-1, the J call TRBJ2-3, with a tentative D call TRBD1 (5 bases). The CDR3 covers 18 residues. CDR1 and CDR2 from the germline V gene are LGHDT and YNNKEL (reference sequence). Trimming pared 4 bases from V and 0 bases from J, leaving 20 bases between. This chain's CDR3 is CASSRTRASGRSTDTQYF. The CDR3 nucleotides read TGTGCCAGCAGCCGAACAAGAGCCTCAGGGCGAAGCACAGATACGCAGTATTTT.

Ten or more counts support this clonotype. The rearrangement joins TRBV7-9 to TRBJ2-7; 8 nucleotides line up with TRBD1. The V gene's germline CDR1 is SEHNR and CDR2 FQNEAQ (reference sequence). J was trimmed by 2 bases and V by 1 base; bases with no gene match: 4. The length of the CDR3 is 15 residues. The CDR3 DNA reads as TGTGCCAGCAGCTTAGAGACAGGGGCCCCCTACGAGCAGTACTTC. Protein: CASSLETGAPYEQYF. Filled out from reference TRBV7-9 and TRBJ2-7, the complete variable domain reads DTGVSQNPRHKITKRGQNVTFRCDPISEHNRLYWYRQTLGQGPEFLTYFQNEAQLEKSRLLSDRFSAERPKGSFSTLEIQRTEQGDSAMYLCASSLETGAPYEQYFGPGTRLTVT.

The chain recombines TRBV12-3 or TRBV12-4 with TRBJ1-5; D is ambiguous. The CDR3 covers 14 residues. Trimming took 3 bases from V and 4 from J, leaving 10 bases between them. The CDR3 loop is CASSFGTTNQPQHF. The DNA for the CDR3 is TGTGCCAGCAGTTTCGGCACGACTAATCAGCCCCAGCATTTT.

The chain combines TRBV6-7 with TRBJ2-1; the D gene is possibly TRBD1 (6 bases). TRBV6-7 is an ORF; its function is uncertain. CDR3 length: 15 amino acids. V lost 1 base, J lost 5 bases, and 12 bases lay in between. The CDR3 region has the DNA TGTGCCAGCAGTTACTGGGGACACGTGGACAATGAGCAGTTCTTC. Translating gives CASSYWGHVDNEQFF.